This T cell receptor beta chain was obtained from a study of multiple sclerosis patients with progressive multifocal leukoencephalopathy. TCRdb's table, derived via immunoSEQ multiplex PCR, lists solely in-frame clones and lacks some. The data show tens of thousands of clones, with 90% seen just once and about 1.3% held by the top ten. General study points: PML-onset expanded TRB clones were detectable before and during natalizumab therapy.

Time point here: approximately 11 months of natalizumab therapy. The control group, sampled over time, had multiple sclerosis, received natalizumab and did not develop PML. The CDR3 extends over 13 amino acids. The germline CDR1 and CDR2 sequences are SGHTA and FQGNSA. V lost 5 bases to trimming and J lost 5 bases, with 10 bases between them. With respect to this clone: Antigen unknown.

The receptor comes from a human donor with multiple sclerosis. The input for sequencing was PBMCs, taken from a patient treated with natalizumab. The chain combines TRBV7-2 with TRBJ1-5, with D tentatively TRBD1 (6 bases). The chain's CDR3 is CASSPQGHQPQHF. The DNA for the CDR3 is TGTGCCAGCAGCCCACAGGGCCATCAGCCCCAGCATTTT.